Below are 24 T cell receptor beta chains sequenced from a single sample in a study of blood T cells in healthy people across ages. PCR was performed a second time for about 7 to 11 cycles using a sample-barcoded 5' primer and a J-beta primer mix. TCRdb called the 5' RACE reads again in MiXCR, with one record for every CDR3 protein. Counted here are 1,300,000 or so distinct CDR3 sequences, 55% to 75% occurring once; the ten biggest clones make up under 8.5%. What was sequenced was blood. Receptors were obtained from a man in his late teens or twenties in good health.

The J gene is TRBJ2-7, the V gene TRBV3-1; possible D gene TRBD1, 6 bases. V dropped 4 bases and J dropped 2 bases, with 21 bases sitting between them. Germline V CDR1 and CDR2: LGHDT, YNNKEL (reference sequence). The CDR3 is 17 amino acids. The CDR3 DNA reads as TGTGCCAGCAGCCCATTCACCCCCTCAGACAGGACCTACGAGCAGTACTTC. Protein sequence: CASSPFTPSDRTYEQYF.

This sequence joins TRBV6-5 and TRBJ1-2, with 7 bases identical to TRBD1. Germline loops: CDR1 MNHEY, CDR2 SVGAGI. Trimming removed 6 bases from V and 3 bases from J; junction bases left unmatched: 4. The CDR3 is made up of 13 amino acids. Here the CDR3 DNA reads TGTGCCAGCAGGACAGGGAGGGACTATGGCTACACCTTC. It yields the protein CASRTGRDYGYTF.

This clonotype was seen a few times. V is TRBV2 and J is TRBJ1-5, with 7 bases lining up with TRBD1. The germline V gene has CDR1 SNHLY and CDR2 FYNNEI. The CDR3 covers 14 residues. V shed 6 bases, J shed 4 bases, and the junction held 6 bases outside the gene matches. The CDR3 protein is CASSRSTGNQPQHF. The CDR3 bases are TGTGCCAGCAGCCGTTCGACAGGGAATCAGCCCCAGCATTTT.

The V gene is TRBV7-9, the J gene TRBJ1-4, with D tentatively TRBD1 (6 bases). There are 18 residues in the CDR3. With 5 bases removed from V and 8 bases from J, the gap between germline ends came to 27 bases. The germline V gene encodes CDR1 SEHNR and CDR2 FQNEAQ (reference sequence). CDR3 residues: CASSKRPLPGQGTEKLFF. DNA of the CDR3: TGTGCCAGCAGCAAACGCCCTCTCCCGGGACAAGGGACGGAAAAACTGTTTTTT.

The gene calls are TRBV4-2 and TRBJ2-5; D call uncertain. Trimming cost V 4 bases and J 1 base, with 13 bases left between them. This CDR3 has 15 amino acids. Germline V lookup: CDR1 LGHNA, CDR2 YNFKEQ. The CDR3 DNA follows: TGTGCCAGCAGCCTGAACATAGCCCTCCAAGAGACCCAGTACTTC. The encoded protein is CASSLNIALQETQYF.

Worth noting for this clonotype: An end of the junction differs from the germline gene, which may be a read error. The chain links TRBV27 to TRBJ2-5; D is perhaps TRBD1 (5 bases). The CDR3 sequence is 13 residues long. Germline V gene lookup returns CDR1 MNHEY and CDR2 SMNVEV (reference sequence). CDR3 protein: CARSPGSWETQYF. Written as DNA, the CDR3 is TGTGCCCGCAGCCCAGGGTCTTGGGAGACCCAGTACTTC.

The CDR3 sequence: CASSQAGTGHNYGYTF. The DNA of the CDR3 is TGTGCCAGCAGCCAAGCCGGGACAGGGCACAACTATGGCTACACCTTC. This chain uses TRBV3-1 with TRBJ1-2; 9 nucleotides align to TRBD1. V dropped 1 base and J dropped 2; count of bases not matched to a gene: 5. The CDR3 consists of 16 residues. Germline CDR1 is LGHDT and CDR2 is YNNKEL (reference sequence).

About this clonotype itself: One end of the junction fails to match germline, which may point to a read error. The chain recombines TRBV10-2 with TRBJ2-3, with 9 bases that match TRBD1. This CDR3 spans 15 amino acids. The germline CDR1 and CDR2 sequences are WSHSY and SAAADI. The CDR3 sequence is CASSGTGGAGDTQYF. The DNA for the CDR3 is TGCGCCAGCAGTGGAACAGGGGGCGCGGGGGATACTCAGTATTTT.

This clonotype was picked up one time. The chain recombines TRBV25-1 with TRBJ1-2; no clear D. From germline, CDR1 is MGHDK and CDR2 SYGVNS. This CDR3 has 13 residues. Trimming cost V 3 bases and J 3 bases, with 8 bases left between them. The DNA of the CDR3 is TGTGCCAGCAGTGACTTTGCTGACTATGGCTACACCTTC. Translating gives CASSDFADYGYTF.

CDR3 region: CASGRGINGYTF. CDR3 coding DNA: TGTGCCAGTGGCAGAGGGATCAACGGCTACACCTTC. The chain uses TRBV2 and TRBJ1-2, with D unclear. This CDR3 spans 12 amino acids. Germline V lookup: CDR1 SNHLY, CDR2 FYNNEI. V lost 9 bases and J lost 8, with 16 bases in between.

This clonotype was observed a handful of times. V gene TRBV7-9 combines with J gene TRBJ2-7, with D perhaps matching TRBD1 (6 bases). Germline values: CDR1 SEHNR, CDR2 FQNEAQ (reference sequence). The CDR3 contains 14 residues. Trimming cost V 4 bases and J 3 bases, with 13 bases left between them. The DNA for the CDR3 is TGTGCCAGCAGCTCCCCGGACAGCTACTACGAGCAGTACTTC. Protein product: CASSSPDSYYEQYF.

V usage is TRBV10-3 and J usage is TRBJ2-6; D not certain. Germline values: CDR1 ENHRY, CDR2 SYGVKD. The germline V and J ends were trimmed by 0 bases and 0 bases, with 12 bases remaining between them. The CDR3 is 18 amino acids. For the CDR3, the DNA is TGTGCCATCAGTGAGTCGGGTCGGGCTCCCTCTGGGGCCAACGTCCTGACTTTC. This sequence encodes CAISESGRAPSGANVLTF.

The sample holds a few counts of this clonotype. The genes are TRBV7-9 and TRBJ2-6; D unresolved. Germline loops: CDR1 SEHNR, CDR2 FQNEAQ (reference sequence). V was cut by 5 bases and J by 0 bases, with 11 bases left in between. The CDR3 runs 16 residues. The CDR3 DNA reads as TGTGCCAGCAGCATAGACCGCTTCTCTGGGGCCAACGTCCTGACTTTC. It translates to CASSIDRFSGANVLTF. Combining the CDR3 with reference TRBV7-9 and TRBJ2-6 gives the whole variable domain DTGVSQNPRHKITKRGQNVTFRCDPISEHNRLYWYRQTLGQGPEFLTYFQNEAQLEKSRLLSDRFSAERPKGSFSTLEIQRTEQGDSAMYLCASSIDRFSGANVLTFGAGSRLTVL.

The chain joins TRBV2 to TRBJ2-7, with 7 bases that match TRBD1. Germline assignment: CDR1 SNHLY and CDR2 FYNNEI. J gave up 6 bases and V 4 bases, and 9 bases lay outside the gene matches. This CDR3 has 14 amino acids. The CDR3 nucleotides are TGTGCCAGCAGTGTGGAGACAGGGATCTCCGAGCAGTACTTC. Protein: CASSVETGISEQYF.

This clonotype was observed many times. The rearrangement uses TRBV20-1 and TRBJ2-3, with D maybe TRBD2 (5 bases). This CDR3 comprises 11 residues. The V and J ends lost 2 bases and 8 bases respectively, with 8 bases between them. Germline CDR1 and CDR2: DFQATT and SNEGSKA (reference sequence). This CDR3 reads CSARSGLTQYF. In DNA, the CDR3 is TGCAGTGCTAGAAGCGGTCTTACGCAGTATTTT.

The chain combines TRBV5-1 with TRBJ2-7; D might be TRBD1 (6 bases). The CDR3 extends over 14 amino acids. Trimming shortened V by 0 bases and J by 3 bases, and 10 bases separated the two germline ends. The germline V gene has CDR1 SGHRS and CDR2 YFSETQ. CDR3 sequence (DNA): TGCGCCAGCAGCTTGGATTTCAGGGGCTACGAGCAGTACTTC. It translates to CASSLDFRGYEQYF.

V usage is TRBV28 and J usage is TRBJ2-1; TRBD1 matches 9 bases. CDR3 length: 14 amino acids. The junction had 8 bases not matched to a gene; V was cut back by 5 bases and J by 9 bases. From germline, CDR1 is MDHEN and CDR2 SYDVKM. CDR3 region: CASSVNRGPGEQFF. The CDR3 DNA is TGTGCCAGCAGTGTAAACAGGGGGCCTGGTGAGCAGTTCTTC.

The rearrangement links TRBV5-1 to TRBJ2-5; TRBD2 agrees at 9 bases. Germline V gene data show CDR1 as SGHRS and CDR2 as YFSETQ. The V segment lost 4 bases and the J segment 13 bases; nucleotides outside the gene matches: 5. The CDR3 covers 11 residues. This chain's CDR3 is CASSPGLAWYF. The CDR3 nucleotides are TGCGCCAGCAGCCCGGGACTAGCATGGTACTTC. Based on the CDR3 plus reference TRBV5-1 and TRBJ2-5, the full variable domain is KAGVTQTPRYLIKTRGQQVTLSCSPISGHRSVSWYQQTPGQGLQFLFEYFSETQRNKGNFPGRFSGRQFSNSRSEMNVSTLELGDSALYLCASSPGLAWYFGPGTRLLVL.

This clonotype was detected once. Possible read error: a much larger clone is one base away. V and J are TRBV7-9 and TRBJ2-5, with D possibly called TRBD1 or TRBD2 (6 bases each). This CDR3 is 14 amino acids long. Germline CDR1 SEHNR, CDR2 FQNEAQ (reference sequence). Trimming pared 5 bases from V and 2 bases from J, leaving 12 bases between. In DNA, the CDR3 is TGTGCCAGCAGCGGGGGGCTAGTACAAGAGACCCAGTACTTC. It codes for CASSGGLVQETQYF.

J is TRBJ2-6 and V is TRBV20-1; the D gene is possibly TRBD2 (6 bases). CDR3 length: 17 residues. The germline V gene has CDR1 DFQATT and CDR2 SNEGSKA (reference sequence). The ends were cut back, 1 base at V and 2 bases at J, with 15 bases in the middle. The CDR3 reads CSARGVGLPAGANVLTF. CDR3 in DNA: TGCAGTGCTAGAGGGGTGGGACTTCCGGCTGGGGCCAACGTCCTGACTTTC.

The chain combines TRBV20-1 with TRBJ1-5, with 10 bases lining up with TRBD1. The junction had 6 bases not matched to a gene; V was cut back by 3 bases and J by 7 bases. The CDR3 length is 14 residues. CDR1 DFQATT and CDR2 SNEGSKA come from the germline V gene (reference sequence). The CDR3 DNA reads as TGCAGTGCTAGTTCCGGGACAGGGGTCCAGCCCCAGCATTTT. It specifies CSASSGTGVQPQHF.

This clonotype was detected a few times. The rearrangement links TRBV29-1 to TRBJ2-7; weak D call: TRBD2 (5 bases). CDR1 SQVTM and CDR2 ANQGSEA come from the germline V gene. The CDR3 has 17 residues. Deletions cut 6 bases from V and 2 bases from J, with 26 bases between. CDR3 in amino acids: CSVLWPTRGAEPYEQYF. In DNA form, the CDR3 reads TGCAGCGTCCTATGGCCCACCCGAGGAGCGGAGCCCTACGAGCAGTACTTC.

The chain recombines TRBV11-2 with TRBJ2-1, with TRBD1 identical over 10 bases. V trimming: 3 bases; J trimming: 6 bases; junction bases outside the gene matches: 5. This CDR3 spans 15 amino acids. Germline loops: CDR1 SGHAT, CDR2 FQNNGV. The CDR3 bases are TGTGCCAGCAGCTTCGAAGGGACAGGGGTCAATGAGCAGTTCTTC. Its translation is CASSFEGTGVNEQFF. The complete variable domain, with remaining parts taken from reference TRBV11-2 and TRBJ2-1, reads EAGVAQSPRYKIIEKRQSVAFWCNPISGHATLYWYQQILGQGPKLLIQFQNNGVVDDSQLPKDRFSAERLKGVDSTLKIQPAKLEDSAVYLCASSFEGTGVNEQFFGPGTRLTVL.

Only a few counts were recorded for this clonotype. This sequence joins TRBV5-4 and TRBJ2-7; TRBD2 matches 7 bases. The germline CDR1 and CDR2 sequences are SGHNT and YYREEE (reference sequence). The trim removed 2 bases at V and 2 bases at J, leaving 4 bases unmatched. The CDR3 runs 14 residues. DNA for the CDR3: TGTGCCAGCAGCTTAAATCGGGGGGCCTACGAGCAGTACTTC. As protein: CASSLNRGAYEQYF. The variable domain in full, with the rest retrieved from reference TRBV5-4 and TRBJ2-7, is ETGVTQSPTHLIKTRGQQVTLRCSSQSGHNTVSWYQQALGQGPQFIFQYYREEENGRGNFPPRFSGLQFPNYSSELNVNALELDDSALYLCASSLNRGAYEQYFGPGTRLTVT.